The 24 T cell receptor beta chains reported below all come from one sample, sequenced in a study of T-cell memory formation after mild COVID-19 (dated by TCRdb to about 2021). The receptor library was made with 5' RACE. Sequencing relied on an Illumina NovaSeq 6000. Using fastp at Q25 and MiXCR, TCRdb reprocessed the public reads and kept productive beta chains. A single entry per CDR3 protein holds the most common genes and DNA from its merged rows. Within this sample are 500,000 to 550,000 distinct CDR3 sequences, with 20% of them counted one time only. The ten most abundant clones make up approximately 12% of the sample. Source material: PBMCs or a T cell subset sorted from them (not recorded which). The receptors derive from an adult woman who had mild COVID-19 (a few samples of this study predate the infection). The sample titles of this study are shuffled in the database, so cell type and time point are left out; the donor was told from shared clones.

In its sample, this clonotype was seen a few times. V usage is TRBV25-1 and J usage is TRBJ2-2; possibly TRBD1 for D (5 bases). Per the germline V gene, CDR1 is MGHDK and CDR2 is SYGVNS. V was shortened by 4 bases and J by 5 bases, with 8 bases between the two germline ends. The CDR3 contains 13 residues. The CDR3 loop reads CASSVRVTGELFF. DNA for the CDR3: TGTGCCAGCAGTGTCAGGGTAACCGGGGAGCTGTTTTTT.

This clonotype showed up many times. The chain uses TRBV5-5 and TRBJ2-3; TRBD2 matches at 8 bases. CDR3 length equals 14 residues. Looked up from germline, CDR1 is SGHKS and CDR2 is YYEKEE (reference sequence). The J segment lost 3 bases and the V segment lost 5 bases, leaving 5 bases of the junction unmatched. CDR3 in amino acids: CASRPIAGTDTQYF. CDR3 nucleotide sequence: TGTGCCAGCAGACCTATAGCGGGGACAGATACGCAGTATTTT.

This clonotype was seen more than once but under ten times. The chain couples TRBV11-3 to TRBJ1-1; D call uncertain. Deletions cut 1 base from V and 8 bases from J, with 11 bases between. Germline loops: CDR1 SGHNT, CDR2 YENEEA. The CDR3 is 13 amino acids. In DNA form, the CDR3 reads TGTGCCAGCAGCTTAGTGGGCAGGAGGGAAGCTTTCTTT. It specifies CASSLVGRREAFF.

This chain connects TRBV4-1 to TRBJ2-1, with 13 bases fitting TRBD2. The CDR3 length is 15 residues. Trimming at V came to 3 bases and at J to 9 bases, leaving 5 bases not matched to a gene. From germline, CDR1 is MGHRA and CDR2 YSYEKL. The CDR3 sequence: CASSQELAGGFEQFF. The DNA of the CDR3 is TGCGCCAGCAGCCAGGAACTAGCGGGGGGGTTTGAGCAGTTCTTC.

This clonotype was seen a handful of times. The chain couples TRBV20-1 to TRBJ2-7; D is ambiguous. V was clipped by 0 bases and J by 0 bases, with 9 bases between them. CDR3 length equals 14 residues. The V gene's germline CDR1 is DFQATT and CDR2 SNEGSKA (reference sequence). CDR3 bases: TGCAGTGCTAGAGAGGCCCAGGCCTCCTACGAGCAGTACTTC. This encodes CSAREAQASYEQYF.

This clonotype was found a few times. The CDR3 DNA follows: TGTGCCAGCGGCGAGACAGGGAAGAACACTGAAGCTTTCTTT. Protein sequence: CASGETGKNTEAFF. The V gene is TRBV6-2 or TRBV6-3, the J gene TRBJ1-1; 7 nucleotides align to TRBD1. Trimming took 8 bases from V and 1 from J; bases not matched to a gene: 7. The length of the CDR3 is 14 residues. Germline V gene data show CDR1 as MNHEY and CDR2 as SVGEGT.

This clonotype was picked up a small number of times. The chain uses TRBV20-1 and TRBJ1-5, with TRBD1 matching 8 bases. This CDR3 comprises 15 residues. J gave up 4 bases and V 6 bases, and 11 bases lay outside the gene matches. From germline, CDR1 is DFQATT and CDR2 SNEGSKA (reference sequence). This chain's CDR3 is CSAPTNGQGNQPQHF. The CDR3 DNA is TGCAGTGCCCCCACGAACGGACAGGGTAATCAGCCCCAGCATTTT.

This clonotype came up a few times. The chain has TRBV5-1 and TRBJ2-7; D is unclear. CDR1 and CDR2 (germline): SGHRS, YFSETQ. V was shortened by 2 bases and J by 0 bases, with 9 bases between the two germline ends. The CDR3 extends over 14 amino acids. This CDR3 reads CASSFQANSYEQYF. The CDR3 nucleotides read TGCGCCAGCAGCTTTCAGGCAAACTCCTACGAGCAGTACTTC.

This chain joins TRBV28 and TRBJ2-4, with 7 nucleotides matching TRBD2. The CDR3 spans 15 residues. Losses at the gene ends were 8 bases for V and 6 bases for J; bases not matched to a gene: 13. From germline, CDR1 is MDHEN and CDR2 SYDVKM. The CDR3 nucleotides read TGTGCCAGCGCCGGTCCAGGCAGGGAGGGAAACATTCAGTACTTC. It specifies CASAGPGREGNIQYF.

The V gene is TRBV18, the J gene TRBJ1-1; TRBD1 matches at 7 bases. Germline V CDR1 and CDR2: KGHSH, LQKENI. There are 15 residues in the CDR3. With 5 bases clipped from V and 2 bases from J, the junction kept 8 bases outside the gene matches. The CDR3 DNA reads as TGTGCCAGCTCAGACGGCAAAGGGGGCAACACTGAAGCTTTCTTT. Its translation: CASSDGKGGNTEAFF.

In this sample, this clonotype turned up a few times. This chain links TRBV7-8 with TRBJ2-5; D is unclear. Trimming left V 3 bases short and J 5 bases short, with 16 bases between. CDR3 length: 15 amino acids. Per germline, CDR1 SGHVS and CDR2 FQNEAQ. The CDR3, as DNA: TGTGCCAGCAGCTTGGCTCAACTCGGTGGGGAGACCCAGTACTTC. It translates to CASSLAQLGGETQYF.

This rearrangement joins TRBV19 to TRBJ2-2, with a weak D call TRBD2 (5 bases). Germline CDR1 is LNHDA and CDR2 is SQIVND (reference sequence). V lost 4 bases and J 3 bases, leaving 12 bases between the germline ends. CDR3 length equals 15 residues. The CDR3 is CASSKASRYTGELFF. The CDR3 bases are TGTGCCAGTAGTAAGGCTAGCAGATACACCGGGGAGCTGTTTTTT.

The rearrangement joins TRBV7-2 to TRBJ2-3, with 13 nucleotides matching TRBD2. The V and J ends lost 1 base and 4 bases, in that order; junction bases with no gene match: 5. Germline V gene lookup returns CDR1 SGHTA and CDR2 FQGNSA. This CDR3 is built from 17 residues. CDR3 DNA: TGTGCCAGCAGCTTAGGCAGACTAGCGGGGGGCGCAGATACGCAGTATTTT. It specifies CASSLGRLAGGADTQYF.

There are a few counts of this clonotype. The chain links TRBV19 to TRBJ1-1; a weak D match, TRBD1 (5 bases). CDR3 length: 12 amino acids. Germline V gene lookup returns CDR1 LNHDA and CDR2 SQIVND (reference sequence). Trimming took 5 bases from V and 7 from J, leaving 11 bases between them. In DNA, the CDR3 is TGTGCCAGTAGTGGGGACGGTTTTGAAGCTTTCTTT. Its protein product is CASSGDGFEAFF.

The chain links TRBV7-9 to TRBJ1-1; a weak D match, TRBD1 (5 bases). The CDR3 has 15 amino acids. Trimming cost V 4 bases and J 0 bases, with 12 bases left between them. Germline V CDR1 and CDR2: SEHNR, FQNEAQ (reference sequence). The CDR3 region is CASSWGSDMNTEAFF. CDR3 in DNA: TGTGCCAGCAGCTGGGGGTCAGACATGAACACTGAAGCTTTCTTT.

This clonotype was seen many times. The genes are TRBV7-2 and TRBJ2-7, with TRBD2 matching over 10 bases. Germline V gene sequence: CDR1 SGHTA, CDR2 FQGNSA. With V trimmed by 5 bases and J by 4 bases, 11 bases remained unmatched. The CDR3 loop spans 16 amino acids. The CDR3 here is CASSRSLAGDGYEQYF. CDR3 DNA sequence: TGTGCCAGCAGCAGAAGCCTAGCGGGAGATGGGTACGAGCAGTACTTC.

This chain links TRBV24-1 with TRBJ2-5; 9 nucleotides agree with TRBD2. The length of the CDR3 is 15 residues. Germline V gives CDR1 KGHDR, CDR2 SFDVKD. The ends lost 4 bases at V and 5 bases at J; junction bases unmatched: 7. In DNA, the CDR3 is TGTGCCACCAGTGACCCGAGCGGGAGGAGGGAGACCCAGTACTTC. It is translated as CATSDPSGRRETQYF.

The chain couples TRBV12-3 or TRBV12-4 to TRBJ1-2; D possibly corresponds to TRBD1 (6 bases). The ends were cut back, 3 bases at V and 9 bases at J, with 11 bases in the middle. The CDR3 runs to 12 residues. This chain's CDR3 is CASSLGQRRYTF. In nucleotides, the CDR3 is TGTGCCAGCAGTTTGGGACAAAGACGCTACACCTTC.

This clonotype has only a few counts. The chain combines TRBV29-1 with TRBJ1-1; D ambiguous. CDR1 and CDR2 from the germline V gene are SQVTM and ANQGSEA. The length of the CDR3 is 11 residues. V lost 0 bases, J lost 4 bases, and 3 bases lay in between. The CDR3 spells CSVEDLTEAFF. The CDR3 bases are TGCAGCGTTGAAGATCTCACTGAAGCTTTCTTT.

Many counts were recorded for this clonotype. The rearrangement links TRBV2 to TRBJ2-7; the D gene is possibly TRBD2 (5 bases). The CDR3 covers 15 residues. Trimming pared 5 bases from V and 3 bases from J, leaving 17 bases between. Germline V gene sequence: CDR1 SNHLY, CDR2 FYNNEI. The CDR3 here is CASSPDFSLHYEQYF. CDR3 nucleotide sequence: TGTGCCAGCAGTCCGGACTTCAGCCTCCACTACGAGCAGTACTTC. Together with reference TRBV2 and TRBJ2-7, the CDR3 gives the full variable domain: EPEVTQTPSHQVTQMGQEVILRCVPISNHLYFYWYRQILGQKVEFLVSFYNNEISEKSEIFDDQFSVERPDGSNFTLKIRSTKLEDSAMYFCASSPDFSLHYEQYFGPGTRLTVT.

V is TRBV15 and J is TRBJ1-2; 7 bases fit TRBD1. The CDR3 spans 15 residues. Germline loops: CDR1 LNHNV, CDR2 YYDKDF (reference sequence). J lost 6 bases, V lost 0 bases, and 7 bases had no gene match. The CDR3 loop is CATSRDLTGSDGYTF. The DNA of the CDR3 is TGTGCCACCAGCAGAGATCTGACAGGGAGCGATGGCTACACCTTC.

This clonotype was counted ten times or more. The rearrangement joins TRBV12-3 or TRBV12-4 to TRBJ2-7, with 8 bases that match TRBD1. There are 15 residues in the CDR3. V lost 3 bases to trimming and J lost 2 bases; unmatched junction nucleotides: 6. CDR3 in amino acids: CASSFGGTGTYEQYF. DNA for the CDR3: TGTGCCAGCAGTTTCGGCGGGACAGGAACCTACGAGCAGTACTTC.

This clonotype came up a few times. V gene TRBV24-1 combines with J gene TRBJ2-1; 14 nucleotides agree with TRBD2. The CDR3 contains 17 residues. V was clipped by 7 bases and J by 2 bases; unmatched bases: 6. Looked up from germline, CDR1 is KGHDR and CDR2 is SFDVKD. The DNA of the CDR3 is TGTGCCACCAGCGGGACTAGCGGGAGCCGCACCTACAATGAGCAGTTCTTC. It translates to CATSGTSGSRTYNEQFF.

This clonotype was seen a handful of times. The genes are TRBV6-5 and TRBJ2-1; 11 bases fit TRBD1. CDR1 and CDR2 from the germline V gene are MNHEY and SVGAGI. The trim removed 0 bases at V and 4 bases at J, leaving 8 bases unmatched. There are 18 residues in the CDR3. The CDR3 coding sequence is TGTGCCAGCAGTTACTCGGGTGCCGGGACAGGGGGTTACAATGAGCAGTTCTTC. Translating it yields CASSYSGAGTGGYNEQFF.